The present TCR beta chain was sequenced within a study of PD-L1 blockade in urothelial cancer. Worth noting for this clone: Its antigen is still unknown.

Trimming shortened V by 6 bases and J by 1 base, and 9 bases separated the two germline ends. Germline V gene lookup returns CDR1 SQVTM and CDR2 ANQGSEA. The CDR3 extends over 13 amino acids. Findings and caveats of the study: The study found that durable-benefit patients expanded tumor-associated blood clones more at 3 weeks.

Documented time point: peripheral blood 6 weeks after treatment start. Generated by immunoSEQ multiplex PCR, the TCRdb table keeps only in-frame clones and is missing some. The table lists over 100,000 clones, approximately 90% of them singletons. The clonotype comes from a man aged 55 to 70 with urothelial cancer. The sequencing used PBMCs, collected around atezolizumab (anti-PD-L1) treatment. This chain uses TRBV29-1 with TRBJ2-2, with D possibly being TRBD1 (6 bases). The CDR3 loop is CSVGQMNTGELFF. In nucleotides, the CDR3 is TGCAGCGTAGGACAGATGAACACCGGGGAGCTGTTTTTT.